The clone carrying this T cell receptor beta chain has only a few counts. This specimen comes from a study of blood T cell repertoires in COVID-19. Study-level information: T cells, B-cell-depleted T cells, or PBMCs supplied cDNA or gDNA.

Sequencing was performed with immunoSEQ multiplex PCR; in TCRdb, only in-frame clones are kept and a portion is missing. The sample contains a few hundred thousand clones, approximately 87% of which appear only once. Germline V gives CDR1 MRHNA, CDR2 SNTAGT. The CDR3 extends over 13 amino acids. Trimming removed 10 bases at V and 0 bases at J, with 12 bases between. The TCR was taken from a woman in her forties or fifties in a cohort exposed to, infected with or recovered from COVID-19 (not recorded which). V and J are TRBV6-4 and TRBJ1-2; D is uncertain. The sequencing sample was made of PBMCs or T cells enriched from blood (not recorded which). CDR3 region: CANKTEPNYGYTF. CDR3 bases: TGTGCCAACAAGACGGAGCCTAACTATGGCTACACCTTC.